This T cell receptor (beta chain) was retrieved from a study of regulatory T cells in long-lasting Graves disease. The germline V gene encodes CDR1 SGDLS and CDR2 YYNGEE. The CDR3 is 14 amino acids. The time point denotes: newly diagnosed GD, antithyroid drugs for less than 3 months. Extracted RNA from PBMCs served as the source of the TCR library. Of note for this clonotype: A much larger clone lies a single base off, so this may be a read error.

Arm-PCR of CDR3 regions and iRepertoire HTBI primers were the basis on which TCR beta libraries were built. TCRdb re-derived calls from the multiplex PCR reads in MiXCR, one entry per CDR3 protein. This table has roughly 320,000 distinct CDR3 sequences, 16% appearing once. This sample was shared with a second study, whose subject was T cells in Graves' hyperthyroidism and ophthalmopathy.

This sequence joins TRBV9 and TRBJ2-7; D possibly corresponds to TRBD1 (6 bases). Sequences were derived from peripheral blood mononuclear cells (PBMCs), sampled at new diagnosis, from a patient treated with antithyroid drugs. The TCR originated in a man aged 40-50 years with Graves disease. The CDR3 loop is CAGSVEGDAYEQYF. In DNA, the CDR3 is TGTGCCGGCAGCGTAGAGGGGGATGCCTACGAGCAGTACTTC.